This T cell receptor (beta chain) was recovered during a study of blood T cells in healthy people across ages. Study-level background: Every two T cells gave about one barcoded beta molecule via template switching. Regarding the study as a whole: The percentage of naive T cells correlated strongly with TCR beta diversity. The recorded TCR beta diversity per million T cells decreased in a roughly linear manner with age.

A word on this clonotype: Antigen: not known.

With a J-beta primer mix and a sample-barcoded 5' primer, a second PCR ran 7 to 11 cycles. TCRdb called the 5' RACE reads again in MiXCR, with one record for every CDR3 protein. The sample yields approximately 800,000 distinct CDR3 sequences, roughly 46% seen once. The CDR3 has 15 residues. CDR1 is MNHNY and CDR2 is SVGAGI in the germline V gene (reference sequence). PBMCs numbering at least 7 million were isolated per sample. The V and J genes are TRBV6-6 and TRBJ2-5, with D uncertain. The DNA end is more similar to TRBJ2-7, so the J call may be wrong. Sequencing input: blood. The clonotype originates from a man at least 80 years old in good health. This CDR3 is CASSYSRALPSEQYF. The DNA for the CDR3 is TGTGCCAGCAGTTACTCTCGGGCGCTTCCCAGCGAGCAGTACTTC.